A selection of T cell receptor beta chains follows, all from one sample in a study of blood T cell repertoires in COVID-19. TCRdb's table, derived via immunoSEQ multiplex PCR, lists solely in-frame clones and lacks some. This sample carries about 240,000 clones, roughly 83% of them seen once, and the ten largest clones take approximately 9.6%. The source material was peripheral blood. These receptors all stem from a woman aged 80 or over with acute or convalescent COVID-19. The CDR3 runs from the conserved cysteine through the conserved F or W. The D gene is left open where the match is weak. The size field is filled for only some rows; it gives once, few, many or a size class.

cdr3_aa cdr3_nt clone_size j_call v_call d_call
CASSLPLGGWVTEAFF TGTGCCAGCAGCCTCCCCTTGGGGGGTTGGGTCACTGAAGCTTTCTTT NA TRBJ1-1 TRBV28 NA
CASSYSFPPYEQYF TGTGCCAGCAGTTACTCGTTCCCCCCTTACGAGCAGTACTTC NA TRBJ2-7 TRBV6-5 NA
CASSLRGTDNQPQHF TGTGCCAGCAGCTTAAGGGGTACGGACAATCAGCCCCAGCATTTT few TRBJ1-5 TRBV7-2 NA
CASYPGAPYEQYF TGTGCCAGCTATCCAGGGGCGCCCTACGAGCAGTACTTC once TRBJ2-7 TRBV28 NA
CASLPQGVGTEAFF TGTGCCAGCCTTCCCCAGGGTGTGGGCACTGAAGCTTTCTTT NA TRBJ1-1 TRBV18 NA
CASSPRRGLDNEQFF TGTGCCAGCAGCCCCCGGAGGGGGCTGGACAATGAGCAGTTCTTC NA TRBJ2-1 TRBV7-6 NA
CATSRDIEAGRPEAFF TGTGCCACCAGCAGAGATATTGAGGCAGGGCGACCTGAAGCTTTCTTT NA TRBJ1-1 TRBV15 NA
CASSEGRVGQPQHF TGTGCCAGCAGTGAAGGGCGGGTAGGACAGCCCCAGCATTTT NA TRBJ1-5 TRBV2 NA
CASSLTPGRGAYEQYF TGTGCCAGCAGTCTGACTCCGGGACGGGGGGCCTACGAGCAGTACTTC NA TRBJ2-7 TRBV28 TRBD2
CASSLQGLYNEQFF TGTGCCAGCAGCTTACAGGGGCTCTACAATGAGCAGTTCTTC NA TRBJ2-1 TRBV11-2 NA
CASSHRGGEQYF TGTGCCAGCAGCCACAGGGGAGGCGAGCAGTACTTC NA TRBJ2-7 TRBV5-5 NA